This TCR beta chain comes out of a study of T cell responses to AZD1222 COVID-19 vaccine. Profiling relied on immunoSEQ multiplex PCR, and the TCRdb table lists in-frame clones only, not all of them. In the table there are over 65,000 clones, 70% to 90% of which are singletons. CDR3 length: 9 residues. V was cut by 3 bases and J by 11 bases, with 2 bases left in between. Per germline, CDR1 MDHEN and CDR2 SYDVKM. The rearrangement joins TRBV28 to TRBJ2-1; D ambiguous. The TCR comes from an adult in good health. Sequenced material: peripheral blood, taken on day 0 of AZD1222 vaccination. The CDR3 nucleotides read TGTGCCAGCAGTTTCCAGCAGTTCTTC. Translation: CASSFQQFF.